This TCR beta chain was observed in a study of CD8+CD57+ T cells in acquired aplastic anemia. This clonotype has ten or more counts. The CDR3 runs 16 residues. V was pared by 1 base and J by 4 bases, with 2 bases of the junction left unmatched. Germline V gene data show CDR1 as LNHDA and CDR2 as SQIVND (reference sequence). Profiling of TCR beta VDJ combinations and CDR3 sequences used genomic DNA as template. MiXCR, run by TCRdb on the reads, gives a single entry per CDR3 protein. The sample yields some 120,000 distinct CDR3 sequences, around 48% seen once. The sequencing input was sorted CD4+, CD8+, or CD8+CD57+ T cells (not recorded which) from PBMCs. This TCR came from a human donor in good health, serving as a control. The gene calls are TRBV19 and TRBJ2-3, with 13 bases identical to TRBD2. The CDR3 region is CASSIGTSGGADTQYF. CDR3 sequence (DNA): TGTGCCAGTAGTATAGGGACTAGCGGGGGTGCAGATACGCAGTATTTT.